The TCR beta chain under discussion was sequenced for a study of T cell responses to AZD1222 COVID-19 vaccine. General study findings and limits: Baseline antibody screening turned up just a handful of seropositive AZD1222 recipients. Donors skewed white British and female; clonal diversity was possibly underestimated.

TCRdb's copy holds only in-frame clones and misses some; the assay was immunoSEQ multiplex PCR. The sample lists under 200,000 clones, roughly 91% occurring once. A word on this clone: The antigen remains unidentified.

Sequenced material: peripheral blood, taken 28 days after the second AZD1222 dose. The clonotype comes from an adult who received the AZD1222 COVID-19 vaccine.

The CDR3 loop reads CASSLGRIPYNEQFF. CDR3 nucleotides: TGTGCCAGCAGCTTGGGGAGAATTCCCTACAATGAGCAGTTCTTC. The chain is built from TRBV5-6 and TRBJ2-1; D unclear. V was cut by 0 bases and J by 2 bases, with 9 bases left in between. The CDR3 totals 15 residues. Germline CDR1 SGHDT, CDR2 YYEEEE.